Each of the 15 T cell receptor beta chains below was sequenced from the same sample in a study of technical replicates of blood from a few donors. The method was immunoSEQ multiplex PCR; TCRdb's version includes in-frame clones alone and lacks a portion of them. This repertoire shows more than 90,000 clones, almost 96% found once; its top ten account for around 0.24%. Sequencing was done on a sample of T cells isolated from PBMCs. The receptors stem from a human donor in good health.

The V call is TRBV27, the J call TRBJ2-2; 8 bases map to TRBD1. Trimming cost V 6 bases and J 4 bases; bases outside gene matches: 4. The CDR3 length is 14 residues. Germline V lookup: CDR1 MNHEY, CDR2 SMNVEV (reference sequence). The CDR3 bases are TGTGCCAGCAGCTGGACAGGGCCCACCGGGGAGCTGTTTTTT. This sequence encodes CASSWTGPTGELFF.

This clone was counted once. This chain uses TRBV2 with TRBJ2-7, with a possible D match to TRBD2 (6 bases). This CDR3 contains 13 residues. Trimming took 9 bases from V and 4 from J, leaving 16 bases between them. CDR1 and CDR2 (germline): SNHLY, FYNNEI. In DNA form, the CDR3 reads TGTGCCAGAGCTAACGGGAGAACATACGAGCAGTACTTC. Protein product: CARANGRTYEQYF.

The chain combines TRBV5-6 with TRBJ2-3; tentatively, D is TRBD1 (5 bases). Between the trimmed V and J ends, which lost 2 bases and 0 bases, there was a span of 13 bases. Germline values: CDR1 SGHDT, CDR2 YYEEEE. The CDR3 runs to 16 residues. CDR3 loop: CASSLRTPTSTDTQYF. In DNA, the CDR3 is TGTGCCAGCAGCTTACGGACACCAACTAGCACAGATACGCAGTATTTT. Variable domain in full (rest from reference TRBV5-6 and TRBJ2-3): DAGVTQSPTHLIKTRGQQVTLRCSPKSGHDTVSWYQQALGQGPQFIFQYYEEEERQRGNFPDRFSGHQFPNYSSELNVNALLLGDSALYLCASSLRTPTSTDTQYFGPGTRLTVL.

The CDR3: CASSEEGGSTDTQYF. The CDR3 DNA reads TGTGCCAGCTCCGAAGAGGGAGGGAGCACAGATACGCAGTATTTT. The chain uses TRBV6-4 and TRBJ2-3; 7 bases match TRBD2. The germline V gene has CDR1 MRHNA and CDR2 SNTAGT. Losses at the gene ends were 8 bases for V and 0 bases for J; bases not matched to a gene: 8. This CDR3 region has 15 residues.

The chain has TRBV5-1 and TRBJ2-7, with D unclear. Germline V gives CDR1 SGHRS, CDR2 YFSETQ. V shed 3 bases and J shed 4 bases, with 17 bases lying between them. This CDR3 spans 15 amino acids. CDR3 sequence (DNA): TGCGCCAGCAGCTCCCCCGACTCGCTGCTTTACGAGCAGTACTTC. As protein: CASSSPDSLLYEQYF.

This rearrangement joins TRBV5-1 to TRBJ2-3; 7 bases line up with TRBD1. Looked up from germline, CDR1 is SGHRS and CDR2 is YFSETQ. The CDR3 length is 15 residues. The J segment lost 5 bases and the V segment lost 2 bases, leaving 8 bases of the junction unmatched. CDR3 loop: CASSLTGEYRDTQYF. CDR3 in DNA: TGCGCCAGCAGCTTAACAGGGGAGTACAGAGATACGCAGTATTTT.

A word on this clone: Different DNA sequences within this sample yield the same CDR3. This chain connects TRBV13 to TRBJ2-5, with D possibly matching TRBD2 (6 bases). The CDR3 is 12 residues long. V lost 2 bases and J lost 5, with 6 bases in between. CDR1 PRHDT and CDR2 FYEKMQ come from the germline V gene (reference sequence). The DNA for the CDR3 is TGTGCCAGCAGCTTACGGGGGGAGACCCAGTACTTC. Translated, it gives CASSLRGETQYF.

The V gene is TRBV5-1, the J gene TRBJ2-1; TRBD1 is a possible D gene (5 bases). Looked up from germline, CDR1 is SGHRS and CDR2 is YFSETQ. This CDR3 has 14 residues. The V and J ends lost 4 bases and 7 bases respectively, with 15 bases between them. This chain's CDR3 is CASSLQWGRNEQFF. Written as DNA, the CDR3 is TGCGCCAGCAGCCTGCAGTGGGGCAGGAATGAGCAGTTCTTC.

The V and J genes are TRBV5-4 and TRBJ2-5, with a tentative D call TRBD1 (6 bases). The CDR3 spans 13 residues. From germline, CDR1 is SGHNT and CDR2 YYREEE (reference sequence). V lost 4 bases and J lost 2, with 9 bases in between. In DNA form, the CDR3 reads TGTGCCAGCAGCGTCGACAGGCAAGAGACCCAGTACTTC. This sequence encodes CASSVDRQETQYF. Together with reference TRBV5-4 and TRBJ2-5, the CDR3 gives the full variable domain: ETGVTQSPTHLIKTRGQQVTLRCSSQSGHNTVSWYQQALGQGPQFIFQYYREEENGRGNFPPRFSGLQFPNYSSELNVNALELDDSALYLCASSVDRQETQYFGPGTRLLVL.

The chain is built from TRBV7-2 and TRBJ1-6; 7 bases fit TRBD1. The CDR3 sequence is 15 residues long. Germline V gives CDR1 SGHTA, CDR2 FQGNSA. The V segment lost 2 bases and the J segment 9 bases; nucleotides outside the gene matches: 7. The CDR3 DNA reads TGTGCCAGCAGCTTATTAGGGGGCACATCTTCACCCCTCCACTTT. Translated: CASSLLGGTSSPLHF.

The chain is built from TRBV25-1 and TRBJ2-5; D is ambiguous. This CDR3 has 15 amino acids. The germline V gene has CDR1 MGHDK and CDR2 SYGVNS. V shed 0 bases and J shed 4 bases, with 12 bases lying between them. The CDR3 nucleotides are TGTGCCAGCAGTGAATACCCCTCTCGCGTAGAGACCCAGTACTTC. Translation gives CASSEYPSRVETQYF.

This clone turned up a few times. CDR3 nucleotides: TGTGCCTGGAGTCTGTCCCAGGTGGCTTTCTTT. Amino acid sequence: CAWSLSQVAFF. This rearrangement joins TRBV30 to TRBJ1-1, with D unclear. Germline lookup yields CDR1 GTSNPN and CDR2 SVGIG (reference sequence). V was cut by 2 bases and J by 11 bases, with 12 bases left in between. The CDR3 length is 11 residues.

The chain couples TRBV9 to TRBJ2-7; TRBD2 might be the D (5 bases). Trimming removed 4 bases at V and 0 bases at J, with 11 bases between. Germline V CDR1 and CDR2: SGDLS, YYNGEE. The CDR3 sequence is 14 residues long. CDR3 sequence reads: CASSPHRDSYEQYF. CDR3 nucleotides: TGTGCCAGCAGCCCCCACCGGGACTCCTACGAGCAGTACTTC.

The CDR3 sequence is CARLPGQGERTEAFF. The CDR3 DNA reads as TGTGCCAGACTTCCGGGACAGGGGGAGAGGACTGAAGCTTTCTTT. The V and J genes are TRBV30 and TRBJ1-1, with TRBD1 matching over 11 bases. The germline gives CDR1 GTSNPN, CDR2 SVGIG (reference sequence). The J segment lost 5 bases and the V segment lost 8 bases, leaving 13 bases of the junction unmatched. This CDR3 comprises 15 residues.

V gene TRBV4-1 combines with J gene TRBJ2-1, with D perhaps TRBD1 (6 bases). This CDR3 is 15 amino acids long. Germline V gives CDR1 MGHRA, CDR2 YSYEKL. V shed 0 bases and J shed 2 bases, with 8 bases lying between them. This chain's CDR3 is CASSQEDSPYNEQFF. CDR3 nucleotide sequence: TGCGCCAGCAGCCAAGAGGACAGTCCCTACAATGAGCAGTTCTTC.